One T cell receptor beta chain is described in this entry. As yet, its antigen is unknown. This record comes from a study of beta chain features in type 1 diabetes. Expressed TCRB transcripts were sequenced because the isolated RNA had all been reverse transcribed beforehand. Generated by immunoSEQ multiplex PCR, the TCRdb table keeps only in-frame clones and is missing some. This sample carries under 850,000 clones, 13% of them seen once, and the ten largest clones take less than 0.025%. Study conclusions and caveats: For TCRB rearrangement, an influence of HLA type remained unresolved here. Within patients, naive, central memory and Treg TCRB repertoires seemed more similar than within healthy donors. The VDJ junctions of type 1 diabetes patients carried fewer insertions and more deletions. Significant though moderate, a shortening of TCRB CDR3s appeared in all four CD4+ subsets of Type 1 diabetes patients.

By way of CD45RO/CCR7/CD25/CD127/CD95/CD27, the CD4+ regulatory, stem cell-like memory, central memory and naive cells were sorted. This TCR came from a young man with type 1 diabetes. The sample was naive CD4+ T cells from blood.

The CDR3 here is CAWSPGRTGVNEKLFF. The DNA of the CDR3 is TGTGCCTGGAGTCCGGGCCGCACGGGGGTTAATGAAAAACTGTTTTTT. This chain joins TRBV30 and TRBJ1-4, with a weak D call TRBD1 (5 bases). There are 16 residues in the CDR3. The germline V gene has CDR1 GTSNPN and CDR2 SVGIG (reference sequence). The germline V and J ends were trimmed by 2 bases and 4 bases, with 17 bases remaining between them.